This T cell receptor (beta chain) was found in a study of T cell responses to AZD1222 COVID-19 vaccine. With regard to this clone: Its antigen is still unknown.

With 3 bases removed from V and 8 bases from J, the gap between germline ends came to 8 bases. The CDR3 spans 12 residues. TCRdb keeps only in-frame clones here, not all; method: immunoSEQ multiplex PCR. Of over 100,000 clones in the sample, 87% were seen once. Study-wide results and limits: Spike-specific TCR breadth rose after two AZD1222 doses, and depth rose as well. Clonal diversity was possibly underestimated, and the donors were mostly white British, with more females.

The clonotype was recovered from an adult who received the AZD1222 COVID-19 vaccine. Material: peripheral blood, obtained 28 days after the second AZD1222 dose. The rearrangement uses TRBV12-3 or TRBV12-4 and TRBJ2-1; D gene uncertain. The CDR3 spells CASSLGGDEQFF. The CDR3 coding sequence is TGTGCCAGCAGTTTGGGCGGCGATGAGCAGTTCTTC.